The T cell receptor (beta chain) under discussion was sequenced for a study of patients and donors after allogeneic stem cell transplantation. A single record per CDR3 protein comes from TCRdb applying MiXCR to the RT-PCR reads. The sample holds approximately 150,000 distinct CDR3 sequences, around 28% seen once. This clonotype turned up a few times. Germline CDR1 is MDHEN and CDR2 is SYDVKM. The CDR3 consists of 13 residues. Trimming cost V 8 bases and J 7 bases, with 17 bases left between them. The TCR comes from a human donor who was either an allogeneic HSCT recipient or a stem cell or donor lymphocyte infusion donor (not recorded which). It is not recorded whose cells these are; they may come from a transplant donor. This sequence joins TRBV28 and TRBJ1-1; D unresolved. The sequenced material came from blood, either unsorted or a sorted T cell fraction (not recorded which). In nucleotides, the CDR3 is TGTGCCAGCGGCAGGCCCCGCGTGGGTGAAGCTTTCTTT. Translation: CASGRPRVGEAFF.